This T cell receptor beta chain is drawn from a study of cytomegalovirus exposure and HLA in healthy donors. Germline values: CDR1 SGHRS, CDR2 YFSETQ. V dropped 0 bases and J dropped 3; count of bases not matched to a gene: 6. This CDR3 has 16 residues. 60 Vbeta and 13 Jbeta primers were used in PCR. TCRdb's table, derived via immunoSEQ multiplex PCR, lists solely in-frame clones and lacks some. The sample consists of 150,000 to 200,000 clones, 80% to 85% of them appearing once. The chain recombines TRBV5-1 with TRBJ2-1; 7 bases line up with TRBD1. The clonotype comes from a man aged 50 to 59 in good health and CMV-seronegative. Sample: PBMCs. CDR3 bases: TGCGCCAGCAGCTTGGAGGGACAGAGCTTCTACAATGAGCAGTTCTTC. This codes for CASSLEGQSFYNEQFF.